These T cell receptor beta chains were read from a single sample in a study of blood T cell repertoires in COVID-19. Clones were sequenced by immunoSEQ multiplex PCR, and TCRdb holds only the in-frame ones, with some missing. The sample shows some 380,000 clones, about 87% of them seen only once. Sequencing was performed on PBMCs or T cells enriched from blood (not recorded which). These receptors all stem from a young man who had recovered from COVID-19. The CDR3 runs from the conserved cysteine through the conserved F or W. A D gene is named only where the DNA matches it firmly. Rows may omit the clone size; those that give it use once, few, many or a size class.

v_call: TRBV19; d_call: -; clone_size: -; j_call: TRBJ1-5; cdr3_aa: CASSQKLNQPQHF; cdr3_nt: TGTGCCAGTAGTCAAAAACTGAATCAGCCCCAGCATTTT
v_call: TRBV19; d_call: -; clone_size: -; j_call: TRBJ2-3; cdr3_aa: CASSKIGTSSTDTQYF; cdr3_nt: TGTGCCAGTAGTAAAATAGGGACATCGAGCACAGATACGCAGTATTTT
v_call: TRBV7-3; d_call: -; clone_size: -; j_call: TRBJ1-6; cdr3_aa: CASSLMGGHNSPLHF; cdr3_nt: TGTGCCAGCAGCTTAATGGGGGGGCATAATTCACCCCTCCACTTT
v_call: TRBV7-9; d_call: -; clone_size: once; j_call: TRBJ1-1; cdr3_aa: CASSPRQNLNTEAFF; cdr3_nt: TGTGCCAGCAGCCCTCGACAGAATTTGAACACTGAAGCTTTCTTT
v_call: TRBV27; d_call: -; clone_size: -; j_call: TRBJ1-5; cdr3_aa: CASSFQGARPQHF; cdr3_nt: TGTGCCAGCAGTTTCCAAGGAGCCCGGCCCCAGCATTTT
v_call: TRBV15; d_call: TRBD1; clone_size: -; j_call: TRBJ2-7; cdr3_aa: CATSRAGTVSYEQYF; cdr3_nt: TGTGCCACCAGCAGAGCGGGGACAGTCTCCTACGAGCAGTACTTC
v_call: TRBV9; d_call: -; clone_size: -; j_call: TRBJ2-3; cdr3_aa: CASSVEGNTDTQYF; cdr3_nt: TGTGCCAGCAGCGTAGAGGGGAACACAGATACGCAGTATTTT
v_call: TRBV7-3; d_call: -; clone_size: -; j_call: TRBJ1-6; cdr3_aa: CASSLTYADSPLHF; cdr3_nt: TGTGCCAGCAGCTTAACTTACGCGGATTCACCCCTCCACTTT
v_call: TRBV19; d_call: -; clone_size: -; j_call: TRBJ2-7; cdr3_aa: CASSIFGGEQYF; cdr3_nt: TGTGCCAGTAGTATTTTCGGAGGCGAGCAGTACTTC
v_call: TRBV2; d_call: TRBD1; clone_size: -; j_call: TRBJ1-4; cdr3_aa: CASRRGQGREKLFF; cdr3_nt: TGTGCCAGCAGGAGGGGACAGGGAAGAGAAAAACTGTTTTTT
v_call: TRBV18; d_call: -; clone_size: -; j_call: TRBJ1-1; cdr3_aa: CASSDKNTEAFF; cdr3_nt: TGTGCCAGCTCGGACAAGAACACTGAGGCTTTCTTT